Following are 2 T cell receptor beta chains from one sample sequenced in a study of T cell responses to AZD1222 COVID-19 vaccine. Measured with immunoSEQ multiplex PCR; TCRdb has only the in-frame clones, and not every one. Of tens of thousands of clones detected, roughly nine tenths appear once; the ten largest clones hold more than 9%. The sample here was peripheral blood, taken 28 days after the second AZD1222 dose. The receptors were sampled from an adult who received the AZD1222 COVID-19 vaccine.

About this clone itself: The junction shows a germline mismatch at one end, possibly a read error. The chain joins TRBV12-3 or TRBV12-4 to TRBJ1-6; no firm D call. The CDR3 is made up of 13 amino acids. The chain's CDR3 is CASSPLLYSPLHF. Written as DNA, the CDR3 is TGTGCCAGCAGTCCCCTATTATATTCGCCCCTCCACTTT.

J is TRBJ2-1 and V is TRBV27, with TRBD2 matching 16 bases. The CDR3 consists of 18 residues. CDR1 and CDR2 (germline): MNHEY, SMNVEV (reference sequence). The junction had 7 bases not matched to a gene; V was cut back by 5 bases and J by 3 bases. In DNA form, the CDR3 reads TGTGCCAGCAGTCCCCTGGGACTAGCGGGGGGGGACTACAATGAGCAGTTCTTC. Amino acid sequence: CASSPLGLAGGDYNEQFF.